This TCR beta chain was recorded in a study of CD8 T cells in Susac syndrome. After extraction with the RNeasy kit, 0.5 to 1 ug of the RNA was reverse transcribed using random hexamers. TCRdb re-called the immunoSEQ multiplex PCR reads with MiXCR, one entry per CDR3 protein. The repertoire holds more than 150,000 distinct CDR3 sequences, with approximately 96% as singletons. Germline values: CDR1 SGHNT, CDR2 YYREEE (reference sequence). The V end was cut by 3 bases, the J end by 4 bases, with 13 bases between. There are 14 residues in the CDR3. This chain connects TRBV5-4 to TRBJ2-5, with D possibly TRBD1 on 7 matching bases. The receptor's source is a human donor with Susac syndrome. Sequences were obtained from CD4+ T cells from PBMCs. The CDR3 region has the DNA TGTGCCAGCAGCTCCAGGGGGGCCGGAGAGACCCAGTACTTC. Translated, it gives CASSSRGAGETQYF.